The 14 T cell receptor beta chains in this list originate from one sample, sequenced in a study of shared clonotypes between healthy human individuals. The protocol was immunoSEQ multiplex PCR, while the TCRdb copy is restricted to in-frame clones and leaves out a portion. The sample holds roughly 2 million clones, 95% seen once. The sequenced material came from naive CD4+ T cells sorted from blood. Subset meaning: CD45RA+ positively selected. The origin of the receptors is a man between 18 and 35 years old in good health.

In this sample, this clone turned up once. This sequence joins TRBV11-1 and TRBJ2-1, with 7 bases identical to TRBD2. Trimming took 3 bases from V and 2 from J; bases not matched to a gene: 7. CDR3 size: 16 residues. Germline CDR1 is SGHAT and CDR2 is FQDESV (reference sequence). CDR3 in amino acids: CASSFNGGTAYNEQFF. For the CDR3, the DNA is TGTGCCAGCAGCTTTAACGGGGGGACCGCCTACAATGAGCAGTTCTTC.

This chain links TRBV19 with TRBJ2-7; 9 nucleotides match TRBD1. J was trimmed by 4 bases and V by 4 bases; bases with no gene match: 5. The CDR3 is made up of 14 amino acids. Per the germline V gene, CDR1 is LNHDA and CDR2 is SQIVND (reference sequence). The CDR3 DNA reads TGTGCCAGTAGTACCGGGACAGGGTGGTACGAGCAGTACTTC. Protein: CASSTGTGWYEQYF.

The V and J genes are TRBV7-2 and TRBJ2-2; 7 positions match TRBD2. J lost 6 bases, V lost 1 base, and 5 bases had no gene match. Germline loops: CDR1 SGHTA, CDR2 FQGNSA. CDR3 length: 15 amino acids. CDR3 region: CASSLGTRTSGELFF. As DNA, the CDR3 is TGTGCCAGCAGCTTAGGGACTAGAACTTCCGGGGAGCTGTTTTTT.

The V gene is TRBV7-8, the J gene TRBJ2-7; the D gene could be TRBD1 or TRBD2 (6 bases each). The ends were cut back, 1 base at V and 4 bases at J, with 14 bases in the middle. Germline lookup yields CDR1 SGHVS and CDR2 FQNEAQ. The CDR3 runs 15 residues. CDR3 residues: CASSLGGAGLYEQYF. The DNA for the CDR3 is TGTGCCAGCAGCTTAGGGGGGGCGGGTCTTTACGAGCAGTACTTC. The full variable domain, rest sourced from reference TRBV7-8 and TRBJ2-7, is GAGVSQSPRYKVAKRGQDVALRCDPISGHVSLFWYQQALGQGPEFLTYFQNEAQLDKSGLPSDRFFAERPEGSVSTLKIQRTQQEDSAVYLCASSLGGAGLYEQYFGPGTRLTVT.

The rearrangement joins TRBV10-3 to TRBJ2-7; no clear D. Germline CDR1 is ENHRY and CDR2 is SYGVKD. The CDR3 covers 14 residues. V lost 7 bases and J lost 6, with 19 bases in between. The CDR3 bases are TGTGCCATCACCGAATCTCCGGGCGTTTTCGAGCAGTACTTC. Amino acids: CAITESPGVFEQYF.

The CDR3: CASSLSLGPKAFF. The CDR3, as DNA: TGTGCCAGCAGTTTATCCCTGGGACCTAAAGCTTTCTTT. This rearrangement joins TRBV27 to TRBJ1-1; perhaps TRBD1 as D (5 bases). The germline CDR1 and CDR2 sequences are MNHEY and SMNVEV (reference sequence). This CDR3 contains 13 residues. Trimming pared 0 bases from V and 9 bases from J, leaving 11 bases between.

As to this clone: The sample has other DNA sequences that encode this CDR3 too. This chain joins TRBV19 and TRBJ1-2; D is undetermined. CDR1 and CDR2 (germline): LNHDA, SQIVND (reference sequence). The CDR3 length is 13 residues. The V gene lost 4 bases and the J gene lost 0 bases, with 6 bases spanning the gap. CDR3 coding DNA: TGTGCCAGTAGTAGAGGACCTAACTATGGCTACACCTTC. This encodes CASSRGPNYGYTF.

The chain combines TRBV29-1 with TRBJ1-2; D not certain. Germline V gene data show CDR1 as SQVTM and CDR2 as ANQGSEA. The CDR3 has 13 residues. Trimming stripped 2 bases from V and 5 bases from J, with 12 bases between. CDR3 in amino acids: CSVERVGRYGYTF. CDR3 sequence (DNA): TGCAGCGTTGAAAGGGTCGGGAGATATGGCTACACCTTC.

This clone was seen more than once but under ten times. This sequence joins TRBV19 and TRBJ1-1; D is uncertain. CDR1 and CDR2 from the germline V gene are LNHDA and SQIVND (reference sequence). Trimming took off 4 bases at V and 1 base at J, with 10 bases between the two ends. CDR3 length: 14 amino acids. The CDR3 is CASSRLTANTEAFF. The DNA of the CDR3 is TGTGCCAGTAGTAGATTAACAGCGAACACTGAAGCTTTCTTT.

The chain uses TRBV5-6 and TRBJ2-3; 7 nucleotides match TRBD2. From germline, CDR1 is SGHDT and CDR2 YYEEEE. The CDR3 is 15 amino acids. V lost 0 bases, J lost 3 bases, and 4 bases stayed unmatched. CDR3 in amino acids: CASSLESGGTDTQYF. The CDR3 DNA reads as TGTGCCAGCAGCTTGGAATCCGGGGGGACAGATACGCAGTATTTT.

The chain is built from TRBV6-5 and TRBJ2-7; D possibly corresponds to TRBD2 (6 bases). The CDR3 has 15 residues. CDR1 MNHEY and CDR2 SVGAGI come from the germline V gene. Trimming removed 5 bases at V and 2 bases at J, with 16 bases between. The CDR3 DNA reads TGTGCCAGCAGTCCACCTGGGACTGGAGCCTACGAGCAGTACTTC. It encodes CASSPPGTGAYEQYF.

The chain links TRBV9 to TRBJ1-2, with a tentative D call TRBD1 (6 bases). Germline CDR1 SGDLS, CDR2 YYNGEE. The CDR3 loop spans 16 amino acids. V lost 6 bases to trimming and J lost 1 base, with 19 bases between them. The CDR3 here is CASTIGGQGINYGYTF. In DNA form, the CDR3 reads TGTGCCAGCACTATCGGGGGGCAGGGTATTAACTATGGCTACACCTTC.

Turning to this clone: Other DNA sequences in this sample translate to the same CDR3. The V gene is TRBV11-2, the J gene TRBJ2-7, with D perhaps given as TRBD1 or TRBD2 (5 bases each). V lost 0 bases to trimming and J lost 2 bases, with 8 bases between them. The CDR3 length is 14 residues. Germline-derived CDR1 and CDR2 are SGHAT and FQNNGV. CDR3 sequence: CASSLDGTPYEQYF. DNA for the CDR3: TGTGCCAGCAGCTTAGACGGGACCCCCTACGAGCAGTACTTC.

The gene calls are TRBV4-2 and TRBJ2-3, with 9 bases aligning to TRBD2. Losses at the gene ends were 0 bases for V and 0 bases for J; bases not matched to a gene: 7. The CDR3 is made up of 18 amino acids. Germline V CDR1 and CDR2: LGHNA, YNFKEQ. The CDR3 loop reads CASSQDRGTSLSTDTQYF. CDR3 DNA sequence: TGTGCCAGCAGCCAAGATCGGGGGACTAGCCTGAGCACAGATACGCAGTATTTT.